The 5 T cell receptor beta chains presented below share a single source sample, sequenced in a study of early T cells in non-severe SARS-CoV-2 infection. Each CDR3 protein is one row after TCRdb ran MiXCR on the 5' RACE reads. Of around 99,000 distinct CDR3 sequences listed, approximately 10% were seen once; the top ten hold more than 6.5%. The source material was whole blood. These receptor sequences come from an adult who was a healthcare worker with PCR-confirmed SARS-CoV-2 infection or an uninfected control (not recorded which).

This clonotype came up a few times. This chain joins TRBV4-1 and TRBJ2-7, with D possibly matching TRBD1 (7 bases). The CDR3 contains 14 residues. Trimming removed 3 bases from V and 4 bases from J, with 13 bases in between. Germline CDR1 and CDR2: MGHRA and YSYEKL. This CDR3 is CASSQEQGRYEQYF. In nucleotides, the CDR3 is TGCGCCAGCAGCCAGGAACAGGGGAGGTACGAGCAGTACTTC.

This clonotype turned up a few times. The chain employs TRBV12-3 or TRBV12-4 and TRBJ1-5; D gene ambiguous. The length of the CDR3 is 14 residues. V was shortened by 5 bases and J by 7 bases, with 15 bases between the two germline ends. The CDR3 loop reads CASSVLGSAQPQHF. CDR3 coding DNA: TGTGCCAGCAGTGTGCTCGGAAGCGCCCAGCCCCAGCATTTT.

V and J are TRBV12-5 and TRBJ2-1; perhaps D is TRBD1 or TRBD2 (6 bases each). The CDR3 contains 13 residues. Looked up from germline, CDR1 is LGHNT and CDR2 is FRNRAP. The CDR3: CASGASSYNEQFF. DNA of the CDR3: TGTGCCTCGGGGGCTAGCTCCTACAATGAGCAGTTCTTC.

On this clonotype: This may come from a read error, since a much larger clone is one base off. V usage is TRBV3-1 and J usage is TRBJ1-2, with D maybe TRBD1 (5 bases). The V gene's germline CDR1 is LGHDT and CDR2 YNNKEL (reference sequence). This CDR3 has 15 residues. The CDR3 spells CVSSQGGAHSYGYTF. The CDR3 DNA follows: TGTGTCAGCAGCCAAGGAGGGGCCCATAGTTATGGCTACACCTTC. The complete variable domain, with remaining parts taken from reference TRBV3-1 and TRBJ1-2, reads DTAVSQTPKYLVTQMGNDKSIKCEQNLGHDTMYWYKQDSKKFLKIMFSYNNKELIINETVPNRFSPKSPDKAHLNLHINSLELGDSAVYFCVSSQGGAHSYGYTFGSGTRLTVV.

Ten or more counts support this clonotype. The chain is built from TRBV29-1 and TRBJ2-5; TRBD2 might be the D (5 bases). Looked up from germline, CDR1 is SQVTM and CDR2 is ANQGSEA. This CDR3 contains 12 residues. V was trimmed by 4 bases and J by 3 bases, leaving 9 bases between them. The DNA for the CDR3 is TGCAGCGTTGGGCTAGCCGAAGAGACCCAGTACTTC. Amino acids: CSVGLAEETQYF.